Listed below are T cell receptor beta chains from one sample, sequenced in a study of Graves' ophthalmopathy and Graves' hyperthyroidism. TCRdb fed the multiplex PCR reads into MiXCR, producing one record per CDR3 protein. The top ten hold around 6.5% of the sample, which has about 620,000 distinct CDR3 sequences, about 20% seen once. The sample taken for sequencing was peripheral blood. The receptors shown here come from a woman younger than 35 with stable Graves' hyperthyroidism. Some clones in this sample may be carry-over from other donors' samples. The CDR3 runs from the conserved cysteine through the conserved F or W. Fields, in order: CDR3 length, V gene, J gene, CDR3 protein.

>13|TRBV12-3/TRBV12-4|TRBJ2-2
CASSLSFGGELFF
>12|TRBV30|TRBJ2-7
CAWSQQGDEQYF
>14|TRBV5-1|TRBJ2-2
CASREGQLTGELFF
>14|TRBV12-3/TRBV12-4|TRBJ1-5
CASRAGTLNQPQHF
>15|TRBV11-2|TRBJ2-7
CASSPASGRAWEQYF
>14|TRBV28|TRBJ1-5
CASSPRQSDQPQHF
>14|TRBV19|TRBJ1-1
CASSGTVLNTEAFF
>16|TRBV19|TRBJ1-1
CASRIGQGRWNTEAFF
>14|TRBV3-1|TRBJ1-1
CASSHWDRGAEAFF
>13|TRBV19|TRBJ1-5
CASSKAVNQPQHF
>19|TRBV10-3|TRBJ2-6
CAISHPQGGRSSGANVLTF
>17|TRBV2|TRBJ2-2
CASKDELGGEGGGELFF
>14|TRBV6-5|TRBJ1-6
CASSYQDSHSPLHF
>15|TRBV5-8|TRBJ2-7
CASSLAGTGAWEQYF
>15|TRBV12-3/TRBV12-4|TRBJ2-7
CASSLEGGANYEQYF
>17|TRBV6-2/TRBV6-3|TRBJ1-1
CASSYSTGQRRRTEAFF
>16|TRBV7-9|TRBJ1-6
CASSARTPGGNSPLHF
>15|TRBV11-2|TRBJ1-1
CASSLVRGRYTEAFF
>15|TRBV12-3/TRBV12-4|TRBJ2-2
CASSLIRGGTGELFF
>17|TRBV7-6|TRBJ1-1
CASSRDMASSANTEAFF
>16|TRBV19|TRBJ2-3
CASSLRLGSGTDTQYF
>14|TRBV4-1|TRBJ2-5
CASSQARGVETQYF
>13|TRBV2|TRBJ2-7
CATSSGGKDEQYF
>16|TRBV9|TRBJ1-2
CASSVELQGRGYGYTF
>13|TRBV7-2|TRBJ2-5
CASSWVRGETQYF
>12|TRBV6-1|TRBJ2-2
CASMGGTGELFF
>18|TRBV6-4|TRBJ2-5
CASSDPLRLAGTKETQYF
>13|TRBV6-1|TRBJ2-7
CASSGGLTYEQYF
>17|TRBV19|TRBJ1-5
CASSPGTGLLGNQPQHF
>14|TRBV5-1|TRBJ2-7
CASSLASTPYEQYF
>15|TRBV7-9|TRBJ1-1
CASSLGSQGSTEAFF
>13|TRBV30|TRBJ2-7
CAWPGQTFYEQYF
>13|TRBV7-3|TRBJ1-1
CASSLLMSTEAFF
>13|TRBV12-3/TRBV12-4|TRBJ1-2
CASSGDRLYGYTF
>14|TRBV2|TRBJ1-2
CASSGDLGGRGYTF
>14|TRBV5-5|TRBJ2-7
CASSPPTGSAEQYF
>16|TRBV15|TRBJ1-2
CATSRDQQTANYGYTF
>15|TRBV12-3/TRBV12-4|TRBJ2-5
CASSARSGTGETQYF
>14|TRBV12-3/TRBV12-4|TRBJ1-5
CASSFGQTNQPQHF
>11|TRBV30|TRBJ2-3
CAWSGWQQQYF
>14|TRBV5-1|TRBJ1-2
CASSPWTENYGYTF
>16|TRBV16|TRBJ2-7
CASSQPLGGNSYEQYF
>16|TRBV27|TRBJ2-7
CASSTPTAGGQSEQYF
>13|TRBV6-2/TRBV6-3|TRBJ2-5
CASSSGEKETQYF
>12|TRBV12-3/TRBV12-4|TRBJ1-1
CASTNTGVPAFF
>13|TRBV9|TRBJ1-2
CASSGQGWYGYTF
>12|TRBV30|TRBJ2-5
CAWSKGIETQYF
>15|TRBV6-1|TRBJ2-5
CASSNSGGPGETQYF